This T cell receptor beta chain is drawn from a study of identical twins. The germline V gene encodes CDR1 DFQATT and CDR2 SNEGSKA (reference sequence). V was shortened by 3 bases and J by 5 bases, with 7 bases between the two germline ends. The length of the CDR3 is 11 residues. Template switching (which added a universal primer site) was used, and cDNA carried unique molecular identifiers. TCRdb called the 5' RACE reads again in MiXCR, with one record for every CDR3 protein. Found here are hundreds of thousands of distinct CDR3 sequences, roughly an eighth of them singletons; the top ten hold around 1.5%. Notes on this clonotype: Its antigen is unidentified.

Findings and caveats of the study: Conclusions were drawn cross-sectionally by statistical analysis, without following the same donors. While abundant cord blood beta clonotypes carried fewer insertions, memory repertoires showed no such pattern.

The sample was also linked to a second study, of yellow fever vaccine responses in identical twins.

V is TRBV20-1 and J is TRBJ1-1, with a tentative D call TRBD1 (5 bases). Source material: PBMCs. This clonotype originated in a woman in her late teens or twenties in good health. The CDR3 nucleotides read TGCAGTGCTAGGGGGGAGACTGAAGCTTTCTTT. Translating gives CSARGETEAFF.